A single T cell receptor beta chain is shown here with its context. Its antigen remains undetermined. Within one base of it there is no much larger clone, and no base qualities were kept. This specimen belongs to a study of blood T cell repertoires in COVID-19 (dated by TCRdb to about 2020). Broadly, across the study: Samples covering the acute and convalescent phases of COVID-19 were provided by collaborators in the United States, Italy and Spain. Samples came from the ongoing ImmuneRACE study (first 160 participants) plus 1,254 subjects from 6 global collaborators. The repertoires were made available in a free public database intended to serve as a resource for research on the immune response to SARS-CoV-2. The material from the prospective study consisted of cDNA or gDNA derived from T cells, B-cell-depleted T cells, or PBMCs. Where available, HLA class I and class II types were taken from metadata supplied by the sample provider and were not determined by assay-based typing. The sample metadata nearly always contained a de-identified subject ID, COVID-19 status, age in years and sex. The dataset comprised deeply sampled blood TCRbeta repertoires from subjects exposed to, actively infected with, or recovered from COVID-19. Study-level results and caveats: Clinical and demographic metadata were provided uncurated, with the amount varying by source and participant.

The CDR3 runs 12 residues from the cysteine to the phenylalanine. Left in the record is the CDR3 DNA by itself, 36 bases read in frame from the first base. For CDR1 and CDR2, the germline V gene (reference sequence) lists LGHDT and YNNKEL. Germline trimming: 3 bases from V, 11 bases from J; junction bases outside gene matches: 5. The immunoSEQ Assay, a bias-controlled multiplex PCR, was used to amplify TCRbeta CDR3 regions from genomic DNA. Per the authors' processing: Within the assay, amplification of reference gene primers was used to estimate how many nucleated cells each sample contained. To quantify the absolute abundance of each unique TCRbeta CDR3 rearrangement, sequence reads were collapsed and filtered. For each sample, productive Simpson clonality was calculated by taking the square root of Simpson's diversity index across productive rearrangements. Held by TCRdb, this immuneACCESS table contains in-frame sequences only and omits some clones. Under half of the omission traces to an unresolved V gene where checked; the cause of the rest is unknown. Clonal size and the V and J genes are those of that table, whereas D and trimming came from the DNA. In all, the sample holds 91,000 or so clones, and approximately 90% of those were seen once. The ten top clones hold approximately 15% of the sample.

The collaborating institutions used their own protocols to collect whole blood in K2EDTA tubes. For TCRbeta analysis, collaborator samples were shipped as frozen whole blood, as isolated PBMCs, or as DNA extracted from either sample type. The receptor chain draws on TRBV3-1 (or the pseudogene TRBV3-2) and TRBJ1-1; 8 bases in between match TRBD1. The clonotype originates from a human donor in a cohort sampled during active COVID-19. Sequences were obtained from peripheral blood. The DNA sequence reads TGTGCCAGCAGCCATGACAGGGGAAGCGCTTTCTTT. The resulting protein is CASSHDRGSAFF.